Following are 30 T cell receptor beta chains from one sample sequenced in a study of cytomegalovirus exposure and HLA in healthy donors. Primers included in the PCR were 60 Vbeta and 13 Jbeta primers. TCRdb keeps only in-frame clones here, not all; method: immunoSEQ multiplex PCR. The sample shows fewer than 180,000 clones, 63% of them seen only once. The material sequenced was PBMCs. These receptors were taken from a woman in her fifties or sixties in good health and CMV-seropositive.

The V gene is TRBV6-1, the J gene TRBJ2-7; D is ambiguous. There are 15 residues in the CDR3. Trimming took 0 bases from V and 0 from J, leaving 9 bases between them. The germline V gene has CDR1 MNHNS and CDR2 SASEGT. CDR3 nucleotide sequence: TGTGCCAGCAGTGAAGCGACTGCAAGCTCCTACGAGCAGTACTTC. Its protein product is CASSEATASSYEQYF.

The CDR3 DNA is TGCGCCAGCACCTCGATGACAGATAACACCGGGGAGCTGTTTTTT. It yields the protein CASTSMTDNTGELFF. This chain links TRBV5-1 with TRBJ2-2; the D gene is possibly TRBD1 (5 bases). Between the trimmed V and J ends, which lost 6 bases and 2 bases, there was a span of 14 bases. The CDR3 runs 15 residues. Germline values: CDR1 SGHRS, CDR2 YFSETQ.

This clone was seen a handful of times. V usage is TRBV27 and J usage is TRBJ1-3; tentatively, D is TRBD1 (5 bases). V lost 6 bases to trimming and J lost 1 base, with 16 bases between them. The germline gives CDR1 MNHEY, CDR2 SMNVEV (reference sequence). The CDR3 has 16 amino acids. The DNA for the CDR3 is TGTGCCAGCAGCCCTATAGGAGACAGTTCTGGAAACACCATATATTTT. Encoded protein: CASSPIGDSSGNTIYF.

The V gene is TRBV5-1, the J gene TRBJ2-1; 11 positions agree with TRBD1. Germline V CDR1 and CDR2: SGHRS, YFSETQ. V lost 3 bases, J lost 3 bases, and 2 bases stayed unmatched. There are 15 residues in the CDR3. CDR3 residues: CASSSGTGGYNEQFF. CDR3 in DNA: TGCGCCAGCAGCTCCGGGACAGGGGGCTACAATGAGCAGTTCTTC.

V and J are TRBV30 and TRBJ2-2; D possibly corresponds to TRBD1 (6 bases). The CDR3 length is 14 residues. V lost 8 bases to trimming and J lost 6 bases, with 19 bases between them. The germline CDR1 and CDR2 sequences are GTSNPN and SVGIG (reference sequence). The CDR3 reads CAGNSGQPAGELFF. The DNA for the CDR3 is TGTGCCGGGAACTCTGGACAGCCGGCCGGGGAGCTGTTTTTT.

The chain uses TRBV19 and TRBJ2-3; TRBD2 agrees at 10 bases. The CDR3 extends over 17 amino acids. From germline, CDR1 is LNHDA and CDR2 SQIVND (reference sequence). The V gene end was trimmed by 6 bases and the J gene end by 6 bases; junction bases not matched to a gene: 15. In nucleotides, the CDR3 is TGTGCCAGTAGCGGTACTCGGCTAGCGGGAGCCAGGGATACGCAGTATTTT. Protein: CASSGTRLAGARDTQYF.

Concerning this clone itself: Other DNA sequences in this specimen translate into the identical CDR3. The rearrangement uses TRBV28 and TRBJ1-5; no clear D gene. Trimming took off 5 bases at V and 7 bases at J, with 3 bases between the two ends. The V gene's germline CDR1 is MDHEN and CDR2 SYDVKM. The CDR3 is 10 residues long. This chain's CDR3 is CASSLQPQHF. DNA of the CDR3: TGTGCCAGCAGTCTCCAGCCCCAGCATTTT.

The chain uses TRBV29-1 and TRBJ2-7, with D unclear. Trimming cost V 6 bases and J 2 bases, with 14 bases left between them. Germline CDR1 SQVTM, CDR2 ANQGSEA. This CDR3 is built from 13 residues. CDR3 amino acids: CSVGLVTPYEQYF. The CDR3 DNA reads as TGCAGCGTCGGTTTAGTAACGCCCTACGAGCAGTACTTC.

For the CDR3, the DNA is TGTGCCAGCAGTGGGACTAGTGGGGCAGATACGCAGTATTTT. Translation: CASSGTSGADTQYF. This chain links TRBV2 with TRBJ2-3; TRBD2 matches at 7 bases. The CDR3 runs 14 residues. Germline trimming cut 4 bases from V and 4 bases from J; bases unmatched to any gene: 5. CDR1 and CDR2 (germline): SNHLY, FYNNEI.

This clone has only a few counts. This sequence joins TRBV4-1 and TRBJ2-7, with 7 bases identical to TRBD2. This CDR3 comprises 15 residues. The trim removed 0 bases at V and 2 bases at J, leaving 4 bases unmatched. Germline CDR1 MGHRA, CDR2 YSYEKL. The CDR3: CASSQDSGPPYEQYF. The CDR3 nucleotides read TGCGCCAGCAGCCAAGATAGCGGGCCTCCCTACGAGCAGTACTTC.

This clone was seen only a few times. The chain has TRBV4-2 and TRBJ1-2, with D possibly TRBD1 on 5 matching bases. Germline loops: CDR1 LGHNA, CDR2 YNFKEQ. The ends were cut back, 5 bases at V and 2 bases at J, with 12 bases in the middle. The CDR3 is 14 amino acids. The CDR3 DNA is TGTGCCAGCAGCGGGACGGGGGGGAACTATGGCTACACCTTC. Translating it yields CASSGTGGNYGYTF.

The chain links TRBV5-6 to TRBJ2-5; 11 positions agree with TRBD2. The DNA matches TRBJ2-7 better at its end, which makes the J call doubtful. The germline V gene encodes CDR1 SGHDT and CDR2 YYEEEE. This CDR3 spans 15 amino acids. The CDR3 sequence: CASSLPGSGRDEQYF. The CDR3 DNA reads TGTGCCAGCAGCTTGCCGGGTAGCGGGAGGGACGAGCAGTACTTC.

This chain joins TRBV19 and TRBJ1-4; 9 bases line up with TRBD1. CDR1 and CDR2 from the germline V gene are LNHDA and SQIVND (reference sequence). J lost 7 bases, V lost 5 bases, and 5 bases had no gene match. This CDR3 comprises 14 residues. The CDR3 protein is CASSLDRGTEKLFF. CDR3 DNA sequence: TGTGCCAGTAGTTTGGACAGGGGCACTGAAAAACTGTTTTTT. Full variable domain (rest looked up from reference TRBV19 and TRBJ1-4): DGGITQSPKYLFRKEGQNVTLSCEQNLNHDAMYWYRQDPGQGLRLIYYSQIVNDFQKGDIAEGYSVSREKKESFPLTVTSAQKNPTAFYLCASSLDRGTEKLFFGSGTQLSVL.

This CDR3 is CASSQTGGKSSEQYF. CDR3 nucleotides: TGTGCCAGCAGTCAGACAGGGGGCAAATCTAGCGAGCAGTACTTC. The chain combines TRBV6-6 with TRBJ2-5; 10 bases fit TRBD1. The assigned J gene may be wrong: the sequence end matches TRBJ2-7 better. CDR1 is MNHNY and CDR2 is SVGAGI in the germline V gene (reference sequence). The CDR3 is 15 residues long.

The J gene is TRBJ1-6, the V gene TRBV5-1; D ambiguous. CDR1 and CDR2 (germline): SGHRS, YFSETQ. There are 15 residues in the CDR3. V was clipped by 5 bases and J by 7 bases, with 16 bases between them. In DNA form, the CDR3 reads TGCGCCAGCAGTTGGGCCCAAGGCATCAATTCACCCCTCCACTTT. Its protein product is CASSWAQGINSPLHF. The whole variable domain, remainder taken from reference TRBV5-1 and TRBJ1-6, is KAGVTQTPRYLIKTRGQQVTLSCSPISGHRSVSWYQQTPGQGLQFLFEYFSETQRNKGNFPGRFSGRQFSNSRSEMNVSTLELGDSALYLCASSWAQGINSPLHFGNGTRLTVT.

In its sample, this clone was seen a few times. CDR3 sequence reads: CASSMKGANQPQHF. CDR3 DNA sequence: TGTGCCAGTAGTATGAAAGGGGCCAATCAGCCCCAGCATTTT. The chain links TRBV19 to TRBJ1-5, with D possibly TRBD1 on 5 matching bases. The CDR3 totals 14 residues. The ends were cut back, 3 bases at V and 3 bases at J, with 9 bases in the middle. Per the germline V gene, CDR1 is LNHDA and CDR2 is SQIVND (reference sequence).

The J gene is TRBJ2-7, the V gene TRBV6-1; weak D call: TRBD1 (6 bases). V lost 5 bases to trimming and J lost 3 bases, with 11 bases between them. Germline loops: CDR1 MNHNS, CDR2 SASEGT. The CDR3 has 13 amino acids. In nucleotides, the CDR3 is TGTGCCAGCAGTTCTGGACAGAGCTACGAGCAGTACTTC. This sequence encodes CASSSGQSYEQYF.

The V gene is TRBV7-2, the J gene TRBJ2-5, with a tentative D call TRBD2 (7 bases). Per the germline V gene, CDR1 is SGHTA and CDR2 is FQGNSA. The CDR3 runs 15 residues. The V gene lost 4 bases and the J gene lost 5 bases, with 17 bases spanning the gap. The CDR3 DNA reads TGTGCCAGCAGCTCACGCTTCGGGGGGCGGGAGACCCAGTACTTC. Translated: CASSSRFGGRETQYF.

This rearrangement joins TRBV21-1 to TRBJ2-7; the table's D call, TRBD2, was not checked against the DNA. TRBV21-1 is flagged as a pseudogene. The CDR3 is 17 residues long. The CDR3 is CASSKGRLAGGSYEQYF. DNA of the CDR3: TGTGCCAGCAGCAAAGGGAGACTAGCGGGAGGCTCCTACGAGCAGTACTTC.

This clone was observed a handful of times. The gene calls are TRBV7-9 and TRBJ1-4; D remains unclear. The CDR3 length is 15 residues. V was cut by 5 bases and J by 4 bases, with 14 bases left in between. CDR1 SEHNR and CDR2 FQNEAQ come from the germline V gene (reference sequence). In nucleotides, the CDR3 is TGTGCCAGCAGCGTCGAGGGCGGCCTTAATGAAAAACTGTTTTTT. Amino acid sequence: CASSVEGGLNEKLFF.

The rearrangement uses TRBV30 and TRBJ1-1; possibly TRBD1 for D (5 bases). The CDR3 length is 12 residues. Looked up from germline, CDR1 is GTSNPN and CDR2 is SVGIG (reference sequence). Trimming stripped 2 bases from V and 4 bases from J, with 8 bases between. The CDR3: CAWSRQGTEAFF. CDR3 nucleotides: TGTGCCTGGAGTAGGCAGGGCACTGAAGCTTTCTTT.

The rearrangement uses TRBV19 and TRBJ1-1; TRBD1 agrees at 8 bases. From germline, CDR1 is LNHDA and CDR2 SQIVND (reference sequence). The CDR3 extends over 13 amino acids. V gave up 7 bases and J gave up 6 bases; unmatched junction bases: 7. CDR3: CASTRDRSSEAFF. Here the CDR3 DNA reads TGTGCCAGTACCCGGGACAGGTCCTCTGAAGCTTTCTTT.

The chain employs TRBV5-1 and TRBJ1-1; maybe TRBD1 (6 bases). V lost 0 bases and J lost 5, with 11 bases in between. The CDR3 consists of 14 residues. CDR1 is SGHRS and CDR2 is YFSETQ in the germline V gene. The CDR3 sequence: CASSLAGEQTEAFF. The CDR3, as DNA: TGCGCCAGCAGCTTGGCAGGGGAACAAACTGAAGCTTTCTTT.

This clone came up a few times. CDR3 protein: CASSVGGEGYGYTF. CDR3 in DNA: TGTGCCAGCAGCGTAGGGGGGGAAGGCTATGGCTACACCTTC. The chain links TRBV9 to TRBJ1-2; D perhaps matches TRBD1 (5 bases). Germline lookup yields CDR1 SGDLS and CDR2 YYNGEE. With 0 bases removed from V and 4 bases from J, the gap between germline ends came to 10 bases. This CDR3 is 14 amino acids long.

The J gene is TRBJ2-3, the V gene TRBV14, with D maybe TRBD2 (5 bases). This CDR3 comprises 15 residues. Germline CDR1 SGHDN, CDR2 FVKESK. V lost 2 bases and J lost 0, with 9 bases in between. The CDR3 sequence is CASSQRGTSTDTQYF. The CDR3 DNA follows: TGTGCCAGCAGCCAACGGGGAACGAGCACAGATACGCAGTATTTT. Using reference TRBV14 and TRBJ2-3 for the parts outside the CDR3, the full variable domain is EAGVTQFPSHSVIEKGQTVTLRCDPISGHDNLYWYRRVMGKEIKFLLHFVKESKQDESGMPNNRFLAERTGGTYSTLKVQPAELEDSGVYFCASSQRGTSTDTQYFGPGTRLTVL.

The chain links TRBV19 to TRBJ2-1; the D is unclear. Germline CDR1 LNHDA, CDR2 SQIVND (reference sequence). The CDR3 spans 12 residues. The V end was cut by 5 bases, the J end by 5 bases, with 7 bases between. The DNA of the CDR3 is TGTGCCAGTAGTCCCTATAACAATGAGCAGTTCTTC. Translation: CASSPYNNEQFF. The whole variable domain, filled in from reference TRBV19 and TRBJ2-1, reads DGGITQSPKYLFRKEGQNVTLSCEQNLNHDAMYWYRQDPGQGLRLIYYSQIVNDFQKGDIAEGYSVSREKKESFPLTVTSAQKNPTAFYLCASSPYNNEQFFGPGTRLTVL.

This clone was observed a single time. The rearrangement joins TRBV25-1 to TRBJ2-5; the D is unclear. The V gene lost 4 bases and the J gene lost 13 bases, with 13 bases spanning the gap. Per germline, CDR1 MGHDK and CDR2 SYGVNS. This CDR3 has 11 amino acids. Here the CDR3 DNA reads TGTGCCAGCAGTGTACCGGCTAGACGGTACTTC. Translating gives CASSVPARRYF.

In nucleotides, the CDR3 is TGTGCCAGCTCACCACTAGCGGGGTCCTACGAGCAGTACTTC. This gives the protein CASSPLAGSYEQYF. The chain couples TRBV18 to TRBJ2-7; 8 nucleotides match TRBD2. Trimming removed 1 base from V and 1 base from J; junction bases left unmatched: 0. The germline CDR1 and CDR2 sequences are KGHSH and LQKENI. This CDR3 has 14 residues.

The V call is TRBV28, the J call TRBJ2-3, with D perhaps TRBD2 (7 bases). The CDR3 spans 14 residues. V was cut by 8 bases and J by 6 bases, with 18 bases left in between. Germline CDR1 and CDR2: MDHEN and SYDVKM. In DNA, the CDR3 is TGTGCCAGCCGGGATGGGGGGGCGCGGGATACGCAGTATTTT. It is translated as CASRDGGARDTQYF.

The CDR3 DNA reads as TGCGCCAGCAGCCCTGGGACTAGCAGCTACAATGAGCAGTTCTTC. As protein: CASSPGTSSYNEQFF. This chain links TRBV4-3 with TRBJ2-1; 9 positions agree with TRBD2. V trimming: 4 bases; J trimming: 3 bases; junction bases outside the gene matches: 4. The germline V gene has CDR1 LGHNA and CDR2 YSLEER. The CDR3 totals 15 residues.